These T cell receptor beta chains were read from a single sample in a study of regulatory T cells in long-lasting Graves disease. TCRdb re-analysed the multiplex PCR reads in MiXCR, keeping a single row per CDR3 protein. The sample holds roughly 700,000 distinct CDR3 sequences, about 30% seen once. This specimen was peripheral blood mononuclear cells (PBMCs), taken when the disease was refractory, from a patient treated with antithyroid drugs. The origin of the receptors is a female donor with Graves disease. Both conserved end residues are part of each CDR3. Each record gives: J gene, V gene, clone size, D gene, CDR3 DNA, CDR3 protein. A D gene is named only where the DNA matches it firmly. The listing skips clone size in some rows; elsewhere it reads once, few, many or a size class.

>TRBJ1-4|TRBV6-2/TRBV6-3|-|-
TGTGCCAGCAGTTACTTTGAACAGAATAATGAAAAACTGTTTTTT
CASSYFEQNNEKLFF
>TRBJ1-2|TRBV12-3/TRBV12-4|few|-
TGTGCCAGCAGCTTAGCCCGTGATTTGGGGGTAAATGGCTACACCTTC
CASSLARDLGVNGYTF
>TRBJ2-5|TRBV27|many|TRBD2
TGTGCCAGCAGACCTCGGGCCCGCCGGGGACTAGCGGGAGGGGGAGAGACCCAGTACTTC
CASRPRARRGLAGGGETQYF
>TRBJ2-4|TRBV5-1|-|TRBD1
TGCGCCAGCAGCCAGGGGGTTTTGGGTGAAAACATTCAGTACTTC
CASSQGVLGENIQYF
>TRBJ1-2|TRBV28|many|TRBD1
TGTGCCAGCAGTCTCCGGGACAGCCCCAACTATGGCTACACCTTC
CASSLRDSPNYGYTF
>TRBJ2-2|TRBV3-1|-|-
TGTGCCAGTCGAAGCGTAACCGGGGAGCTGTTTTTT
CASRSVTGELFF
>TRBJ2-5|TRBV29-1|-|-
TGCAGCGTTGATCCGGGATCCCACCAAGAGACCCAGTACTTC
CSVDPGSHQETQYF
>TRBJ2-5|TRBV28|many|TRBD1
TGTGCCAGCAGTGGGACAGGGCAAGAGACCCAGTACTTC
CASSGTGQETQYF
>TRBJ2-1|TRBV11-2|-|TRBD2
TGTGCCAGCAGCTTAGTCCCAACCGGGACTAGCGGGAGGGCCCTCAGCAGGCAGTTCTTC
CASSLVPTGTSGRALSRQFF
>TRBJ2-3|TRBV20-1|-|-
TGCAGTGTACGAGGGCAGATGAGCACAGATACGCAGTATTTT
CSVRGQMSTDTQYF
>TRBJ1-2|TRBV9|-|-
TGTGCCAGCAGCGTGGGGCAGGGGCAAACCTATGGCTACACCTTC
CASSVGQGQTYGYTF
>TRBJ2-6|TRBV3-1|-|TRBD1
TGTGCCAGCAGCCATATTCGACAGGGGACCGGGGCCAACGTCCTGACTTTC
CASSHIRQGTGANVLTF
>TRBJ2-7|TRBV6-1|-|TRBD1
TGTGCCAGCGGCCGGACAGGTCTCTCCTACGAGCAGTACTTC
CASGRTGLSYEQYF
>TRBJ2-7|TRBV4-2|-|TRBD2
TGTGCCAGCAGCCAAGATCTGACTAGCGGGAGATTAGAGCAGTACTTC
CASSQDLTSGRLEQYF
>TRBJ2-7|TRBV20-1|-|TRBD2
TGCAGTGCTAGAAGACTAGCGGGAGGTCACTACGAGCAGTACTTC
CSARRLAGGHYEQYF
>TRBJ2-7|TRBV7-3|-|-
TGTGCCAGCAGCAAGGGGCGGGAATACGAGCAGTACTTC
CASSKGREYEQYF
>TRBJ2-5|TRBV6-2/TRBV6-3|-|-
TGCGCCAGCAGTGAGTCGGTGGTCCAAGAGACCCAGTACTTC
CASSESVVQETQYF
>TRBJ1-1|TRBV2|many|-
TGTGCCAGCAGTTTTACAGAGAGCACTGAAGCTTTCTTT
CASSFTESTEAFF
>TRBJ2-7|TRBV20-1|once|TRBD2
TGCAGTGCTAGCAAGTCGGCTAGCGGGAGGATATACGAGCAGTACTTC
CSASKSASGRIYEQYF
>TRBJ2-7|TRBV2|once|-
TGTGCCAGCAGGGGCCGGGCTTCTTATAGCTACGAGCAGTACTTC
CASRGRASYSYEQYF
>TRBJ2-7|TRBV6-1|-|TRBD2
TGTGCCAGCAGTTATCCAGCGGGAGTCCCCTTGAGCTCCTACGAGCAGTACTTC
CASSYPAGVPLSSYEQYF
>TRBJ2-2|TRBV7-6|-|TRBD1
TGTGCCAGCAGCTTCGGGACAGGCCGGACCGGGGAGCTGTTTTTT
CASSFGTGRTGELFF
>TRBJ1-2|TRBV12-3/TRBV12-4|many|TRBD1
TGTGCCAGCACGGGGACGGGACAGGGGTTTGGCTACACCTTC
CASTGTGQGFGYTF
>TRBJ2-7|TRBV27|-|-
TGTGCCAGCTCCTTAATCTGGGCGGGGCCCTACGAGCAGTACTTC
CASSLIWAGPYEQYF
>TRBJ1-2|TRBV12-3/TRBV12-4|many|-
TGTGCCAGCAGTCCATCGGCAGGCAACTATGGCTACACCTTC
CASSPSAGNYGYTF
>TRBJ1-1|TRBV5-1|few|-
TGCGCCAGCAGCTTGGGAGGACGTAGTGGCACTGAAGCTTTCTTT
CASSLGGRSGTEAFF
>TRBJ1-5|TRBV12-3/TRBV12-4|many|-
TGTGCCAGCAGCTATTCGGGTCAGCCCCAGCATTTT
CASSYSGQPQHF
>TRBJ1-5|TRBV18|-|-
TGTGCCAGCTCACCACCGTCCCAGGGGTACCAGCCCCAGCATTTT
CASSPPSQGYQPQHF
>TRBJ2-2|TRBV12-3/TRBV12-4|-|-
TGTGCCAGCAGTTCTCCCGACAGCTACACCGGGGAGCTGTTTTTT
CASSSPDSYTGELFF